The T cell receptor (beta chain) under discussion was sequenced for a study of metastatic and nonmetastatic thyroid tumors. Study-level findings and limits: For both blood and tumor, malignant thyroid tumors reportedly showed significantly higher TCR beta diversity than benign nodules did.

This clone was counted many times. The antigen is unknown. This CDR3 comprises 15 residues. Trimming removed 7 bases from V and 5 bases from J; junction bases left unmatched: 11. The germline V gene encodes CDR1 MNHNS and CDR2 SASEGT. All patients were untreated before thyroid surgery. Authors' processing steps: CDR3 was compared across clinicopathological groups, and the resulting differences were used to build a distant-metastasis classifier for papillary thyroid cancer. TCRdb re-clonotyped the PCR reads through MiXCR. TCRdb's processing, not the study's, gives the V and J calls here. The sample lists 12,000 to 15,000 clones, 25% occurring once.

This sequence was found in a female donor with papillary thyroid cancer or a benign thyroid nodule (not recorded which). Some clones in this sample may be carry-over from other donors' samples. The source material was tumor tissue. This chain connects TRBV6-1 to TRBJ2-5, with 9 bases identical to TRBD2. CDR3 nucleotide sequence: TGTGCCAGCAAACCTTTAGCGGGAGCCACTGAGACCCAGTACTTC. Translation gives CASKPLAGATETQYF.